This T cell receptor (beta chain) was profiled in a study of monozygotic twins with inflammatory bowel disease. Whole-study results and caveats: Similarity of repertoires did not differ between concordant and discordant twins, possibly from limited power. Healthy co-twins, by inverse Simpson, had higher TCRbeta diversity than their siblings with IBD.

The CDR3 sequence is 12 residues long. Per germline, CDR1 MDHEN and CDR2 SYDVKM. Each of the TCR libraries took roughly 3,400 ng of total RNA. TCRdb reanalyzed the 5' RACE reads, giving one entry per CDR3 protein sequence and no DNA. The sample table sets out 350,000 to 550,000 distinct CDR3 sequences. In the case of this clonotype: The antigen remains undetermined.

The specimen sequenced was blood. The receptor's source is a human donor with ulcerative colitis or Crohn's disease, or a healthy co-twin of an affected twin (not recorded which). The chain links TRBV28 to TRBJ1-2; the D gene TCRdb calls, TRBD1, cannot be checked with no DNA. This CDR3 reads CASSLQGVGYTF.